These 23 T cell receptor beta chains originate from one sample sequenced in a study of T cells in Graves' hyperthyroidism and ophthalmopathy. Amplification of TCR beta CDR3 regions used RNA as the template. RT-PCR in the first round (using the HTBI primer set) targeted the TCR CDR3. TCRdb re-derived calls from the multiplex PCR reads in MiXCR, one entry per CDR3 protein. The sample has about 340,000 distinct CDR3 sequences, around 23% seen once. Source material: blood. Receptor source: a woman aged 45-59 years with Graves' hyperthyroidism.

This clonotype was detected ten times or more. The rearrangement links TRBV20-1 to TRBJ2-7; 8 nucleotides match TRBD2. The CDR3 consists of 13 residues. Trimming at V came to 2 bases and at J to 7 bases, leaving 7 bases not matched to a gene. Germline assignment: CDR1 DFQATT and CDR2 SNEGSKA (reference sequence). DNA of the CDR3: TGCAGTGCTAGACCGGGACTAGTGGGTGAGCAGTACTTC. Translation gives CSARPGLVGEQYF.

To note about this clonotype: A much larger clone differs by one base, so this may be a read error. This chain joins TRBV11-2 and TRBJ2-7; 10 positions match TRBD2. In germline, CDR1 is SGHAT, CDR2 FQNNGV. This CDR3 spans 16 amino acids. J gave up 4 bases and V 2 bases, and 8 bases lay outside the gene matches. CDR3 in DNA: TGTGCCAGCAGCTTACCCTCAGCGGGGGGGGAATACGAGCAGTACTTC. Protein sequence: CASSLPSAGGEYEQYF.

This clonotype was recorded many times. V and J are TRBV11-2 and TRBJ2-7, with TRBD2 matching 11 bases. The CDR3 covers 14 residues. J lost 7 bases, V lost 1 base, and 3 bases had no gene match. CDR1 and CDR2 from the germline V gene are SGHAT and FQNNGV. The CDR3 protein is CASSLALAGGEQYF. The CDR3, as DNA: TGTGCCAGCAGCTTAGCGCTAGCGGGGGGTGAGCAGTACTTC.

At least ten counts were recorded for this clonotype. The V and J genes are TRBV28 and TRBJ2-1; 8 positions match TRBD2. The CDR3 totals 15 residues. V shed 3 bases and J 9 bases; nucleotides not matched to a gene: 10. Germline V gene lookup returns CDR1 MDHEN and CDR2 SYDVKM. CDR3 in DNA: TGTGCCAGCAGTTTCAGGCGGGAGGTGAGGAGTGAGCAGTTCTTC. Translating it yields CASSFRREVRSEQFF.

This clonotype occurred many times. J is TRBJ2-1 and V is TRBV24-1, with TRBD2 matching 12 bases. The CDR3 runs 16 residues. Unmatched junction bases numbered 6, after V lost 5 bases and J lost 5 bases. CDR1 KGHDR and CDR2 SFDVKD come from the germline V gene. CDR3 nucleotides: TGTGCCACCAGTGCCCCACTAGCGGGAGGTAACAATGAGCAGTTCTTC. Its translation: CATSAPLAGGNNEQFF.

This clonotype was picked up a small number of times. The chain links TRBV10-3 to TRBJ1-2; D is undetermined. CDR1 ENHRY and CDR2 SYGVKD come from the germline V gene. Trimming pared 0 bases from V and 4 bases from J, leaving 3 bases between. CDR3 length: 12 amino acids. The CDR3 region has the DNA TGTGCCATCAGTGAGTCGCCCTATGGCTACACCTTC. This translates into CAISESPYGYTF.

Only a few counts were recorded for this clonotype. The rearrangement joins TRBV7-9 to TRBJ2-1; D could derive from TRBD1 or TRBD2 (5 bases each). The CDR3 contains 13 residues. The V and J ends lost 8 bases and 9 bases respectively, with 17 bases between them. The germline V gene has CDR1 SEHNR and CDR2 FQNEAQ (reference sequence). The CDR3 here is CASQTGAIGEQFF. In DNA, the CDR3 is TGTGCCAGCCAAACCGGGGCAATCGGTGAGCAGTTCTTC. Based on the CDR3 plus reference TRBV7-9 and TRBJ2-1, the full variable domain is DTGVSQNPRHKITKRGQNVTFRCDPISEHNRLYWYRQTLGQGPEFLTYFQNEAQLEKSRLLSDRFSAERPKGSFSTLEIQRTEQGDSAMYLCASQTGAIGEQFFGPGTRLTVL.

The table lists this clonotype with many counts. CDR3 amino acids: CASKRTSGSDEQYF. The CDR3 region has the DNA TGTGCCAGCAAACGGACTAGCGGGAGCGACGAGCAGTACTTC. This chain uses TRBV6-1 with TRBJ2-7; 13 bases line up with TRBD2. Germline CDR1 and CDR2: MNHNS and SASEGT. This CDR3 region has 14 residues. Trimming removed 7 bases from V and 5 bases from J; junction bases left unmatched: 5.

This clonotype was counted ten times or more. This chain connects TRBV7-9 to TRBJ2-7, with 7 nucleotides matching TRBD1. The V and J ends lost 5 bases and 2 bases, in that order; junction bases with no gene match: 6. The CDR3 sequence is 14 residues long. Germline-derived CDR1 and CDR2 are SEHNR and FQNEAQ (reference sequence). The chain's CDR3 is CASSPLGGPYEQYF. In DNA, the CDR3 is TGTGCCAGCAGCCCCTTAGGGGGCCCCTACGAGCAGTACTTC.

J is TRBJ1-4 and V is TRBV28, with a possible D match to TRBD1 (6 bases). Germline values: CDR1 MDHEN, CDR2 SYDVKM. The CDR3 is made up of 16 amino acids. Trimming left V 3 bases short and J 0 bases short, with 11 bases between. CDR3 region: CASSLGAQSTNEKLFF. The CDR3 region has the DNA TGTGCCAGCAGTTTGGGGGCTCAGTCAACTAATGAAAAACTGTTTTTT.

This clonotype was recorded a few times. The rearrangement joins TRBV12-3 or TRBV12-4 to TRBJ1-2; 7 bases line up with TRBD1. V was clipped by 5 bases and J by 4 bases; unmatched bases: 7. The CDR3 contains 14 residues. The CDR3 reads CASSRVQGRYGYTF. The CDR3 region has the DNA TGTGCCAGCAGTAGGGTACAGGGGCGCTATGGCTACACCTTC.

This clonotype was picked up a small number of times. The rearrangement links TRBV5-1 to TRBJ2-1, with D maybe TRBD2 (5 bases). Germline V gives CDR1 SGHRS, CDR2 YFSETQ. V lost 1 base to trimming and J lost 6 bases, with 14 bases between them. This CDR3 contains 15 residues. The CDR3 sequence is CASSLRAERVNEQFF. The CDR3 DNA sequence: TGCGCCAGCAGCTTGCGCGCAGAGAGGGTCAATGAGCAGTTCTTC.

This clonotype has ten or more counts. The chain is built from TRBV5-1 and TRBJ2-1; D remains ambiguous. V lost 2 bases to trimming and J lost 6 bases, with 15 bases between them. The length of the CDR3 is 15 residues. In germline, CDR1 is SGHRS, CDR2 YFSETQ. The CDR3 region has the DNA TGCGCCAGCAGCTTTCCCCGAGACAACCTCAATGAGCAGTTCTTC. Its translation is CASSFPRDNLNEQFF.

The rearrangement joins TRBV30 to TRBJ1-2; no clear D. CDR1 GTSNPN and CDR2 SVGIG come from the germline V gene (reference sequence). Trimming shortened V by 0 bases and J by 4 bases, and 9 bases separated the two germline ends. The CDR3 length is 13 residues. CDR3 loop: CAWSVPKTYGYTF. In nucleotides, the CDR3 is TGTGCCTGGAGTGTACCTAAAACCTATGGCTACACCTTC.

This clonotype came up many times. The CDR3 DNA sequence: TGCGCCAGCAGACTCGGGACGGATAACACTGAAGCTTTCTTT. It translates to CASRLGTDNTEAFF. This chain uses TRBV5-1 with TRBJ1-1; D might be TRBD1 (5 bases). V dropped 5 bases and J dropped 2 bases, with 13 bases sitting between them. The CDR3 has 14 residues. CDR1 and CDR2 from the germline V gene are SGHRS and YFSETQ.

This clonotype showed up many times. The J gene is TRBJ2-5, the V gene TRBV6-1; 10 bases are a match to TRBD1. The CDR3 runs 15 residues. CDR1 and CDR2 (germline): MNHNS, SASEGT. The V gene end was trimmed by 5 bases and the J gene end by 4 bases; junction bases not matched to a gene: 7. The DNA for the CDR3 is TGTGCCAGCAGTTTTCAGGACAGGGGGGGAGAGACCCAGTACTTC. Translating it yields CASSFQDRGGETQYF.

This clonotype was found many times. The chain has TRBV18 and TRBJ1-5; 8 nucleotides match TRBD1. Trimming cost V 4 bases and J 0 bases; bases outside gene matches: 8. Germline V gene lookup returns CDR1 KGHSH and CDR2 LQKENI. This CDR3 has 17 amino acids. CDR3 nucleotides: TGTGCCAGCTCACGATTCGGACAGGGCAATAGCAATCAGCCCCAGCATTTT. Translated, it gives CASSRFGQGNSNQPQHF.

This clonotype was seen a few times. V is TRBV6-1 and J is TRBJ1-1; D possibly corresponds to TRBD1 (6 bases). This CDR3 comprises 15 residues. V was clipped by 1 base and J by 8 bases, with 17 bases between them. CDR1 MNHNS and CDR2 SASEGT come from the germline V gene. In DNA form, the CDR3 reads TGTGCCAGCAGTGAAGTGAACAGGGTTGATCGGGAAGCTTTCTTT. It specifies CASSEVNRVDREAFF.

The chain carries TRBV12-3 or TRBV12-4 and TRBJ1-6; D is undetermined. Trimming pared 2 bases from V and 7 bases from J, leaving 12 bases between. The CDR3 has 15 amino acids. The DNA for the CDR3 is TGTGCCAGCAGTTTAAGACGATCGGACAATTCACCCCTCCACTTT. It translates to CASSLRRSDNSPLHF.

This clonotype has ten or more counts. The CDR3 DNA is TGTGCCAGCAGCTGGACTAGCTCAGGTCCCGATACGCAGTATTTT. Encoded protein: CASSWTSSGPDTQYF. This chain uses TRBV6-1 with TRBJ2-3; 8 nucleotides agree with TRBD2. J lost 6 bases, V lost 6 bases, and 11 bases had no gene match. The CDR3 contains 15 residues. From germline, CDR1 is MNHNS and CDR2 SASEGT.

This clonotype has a count of ten or more. The rearrangement links TRBV7-3 to TRBJ2-7, with TRBD1 matching 10 bases. CDR1 is SGHTA, CDR2 FQGTGA, per germline. Trimming removed 5 bases from V and 6 bases from J; junction bases left unmatched: 10. This CDR3 contains 15 residues. CDR3 sequence reads: CASSASTGTGAEQYF. The CDR3 DNA follows: TGTGCCAGCAGCGCTTCAACCGGGACAGGGGCCGAGCAGTACTTC.

The V gene is TRBV7-9, the J gene TRBJ2-4; the D is unclear. Deletions cut 1 base from V and 0 bases from J, with 10 bases between. Germline CDR1 reads SEHNR; CDR2 reads FQNEAQ (reference sequence). The CDR3 has 16 residues. The DNA of the CDR3 is TGTGCCAGCAGCTTAGAGGGCCGCTTAGCCAAAAACATTCAGTACTTC. Translation: CASSLEGRLAKNIQYF.

CDR3 sequence: CATSRDRAAETQYF. The CDR3 nucleotides read TGTGCCACCAGCAGAGATAGGGCAGCAGAGACCCAGTACTTC. The chain recombines TRBV15 with TRBJ2-5; the D is unclear. The ends were cut back, 0 bases at V and 4 bases at J, with 9 bases in the middle. CDR1 is LNHNV and CDR2 is YYDKDF in the germline V gene (reference sequence). The CDR3 extends over 14 amino acids.